Presented here are 31 T cell receptor beta chains from one specimen sequenced in a study of blood T cell repertoires in COVID-19. Generated by immunoSEQ multiplex PCR, the TCRdb table keeps only in-frame clones and is missing some. The sample has about 82,000 clones, around 83% seen once. What was sequenced was peripheral blood. These receptors were taken from a woman aged 55-69 years with acute or convalescent COVID-19.

The chain is built from TRBV12-3 or TRBV12-4 and TRBJ1-2; 8 bases are shared with TRBD1. The CDR3 loop spans 12 amino acids. V was clipped by 6 bases and J by 7 bases; unmatched bases: 4. This CDR3 is CASRDRAAGYTF. In DNA, the CDR3 is TGTGCCAGCAGGGACAGGGCGGCTGGCTACACCTTC.

This CDR3 is CASSLGAGQPQHF. The CDR3 region has the DNA TGTGCCAGCAGCTTAGGGGCGGGTCAGCCCCAGCATTTT. The rearrangement uses TRBV7-6 and TRBJ1-5; D is uncertain. Trimming removed 1 base at V and 6 bases at J, with 7 bases between. This CDR3 spans 13 amino acids. Germline V gene lookup returns CDR1 SGHVS and CDR2 FNYEAQ.

The genes are TRBV30 and TRBJ2-4, with 7 bases matching TRBD2. Germline CDR1 GTSNPN, CDR2 SVGIG (reference sequence). This CDR3 has 14 residues. V shed 7 bases and J 2 bases; nucleotides not matched to a gene: 8. The CDR3 DNA sequence: TGTGCCTCGGAAGGGGAGGGTACCAAAAACATTCAGTACTTC. Translated, it gives CASEGEGTKNIQYF.

The gene calls are TRBV5-5 and TRBJ1-3, with D possibly matching TRBD1 (5 bases). The CDR3 sequence is 16 residues long. Germline lookup yields CDR1 SGHKS and CDR2 YYEKEE (reference sequence). Trimming pared 1 base from V and 4 bases from J, leaving 15 bases between. The CDR3, as DNA: TGTGCCAGCAGCTTGAATTGGGCGCAGGGAGGAAACACCATATATTTT. Its protein is CASSLNWAQGGNTIYF.

The chain recombines TRBV5-8 with TRBJ1-5; TRBD1 is a possible D gene (6 bases). V lost 2 bases to trimming and J lost 7 bases, with 16 bases between them. CDR3 length: 15 residues. CDR1 and CDR2 from the germline V gene are SGHTS and YDEGEE. The chain's CDR3 is CASSFPTGYGQPQHF. DNA for the CDR3: TGTGCCAGCAGCTTCCCTACAGGGTACGGGCAGCCCCAGCATTTT. The whole variable domain, remainder taken from reference TRBV5-8 and TRBJ1-5, is EAGVTQSPTHLIKTRGQQATLRCSPISGHTSVYWYQQALGLGLQFLLWYDEGEERNRGNFPPRFSGRQFPNYSSELNVNALELEDSALYLCASSFPTGYGQPQHFGDGTRLSIL.

The chain couples TRBV30 to TRBJ1-4; TRBD1 matches at 7 bases. J was trimmed by 8 bases and V by 6 bases; bases with no gene match: 6. From germline, CDR1 is GTSNPN and CDR2 SVGIG (reference sequence). The CDR3 has 12 residues. Here the CDR3 reads CACSGDREKLFF. Written as DNA, the CDR3 is TGTGCCTGCTCAGGGGACAGAGAAAAACTGTTTTTT.

This rearrangement joins TRBV10-3 to TRBJ2-2; 7 positions agree with TRBD1. The V and J ends lost 0 bases and 2 bases, in that order; junction bases with no gene match: 3. The germline CDR1 and CDR2 sequences are ENHRY and SYGVKD. This CDR3 contains 16 residues. The CDR3 protein is CAISESGGSNTGELFF. In DNA, the CDR3 is TGTGCCATCAGTGAGTCAGGGGGCAGTAACACCGGGGAGCTGTTTTTT.

The chain combines TRBV9 with TRBJ2-1; D might be TRBD2 (6 bases). Germline-derived CDR1 and CDR2 are SGDLS and YYNGEE. The V and J ends lost 0 bases and 0 bases respectively, with 7 bases between them. This CDR3 region has 15 residues. CDR3 loop: CASSVDGGSYNEQFF. The CDR3 region has the DNA TGTGCCAGCAGCGTAGACGGGGGCTCCTACAATGAGCAGTTCTTC.

The chain joins TRBV7-9 to TRBJ2-5, with 10 positions matching TRBD2. Germline V gives CDR1 SEHNR, CDR2 FQNEAQ (reference sequence). This CDR3 has 14 amino acids. Trimming at V came to 6 bases and at J to 7 bases, leaving 8 bases not matched to a gene. The CDR3 nucleotides read TGTGCCAGCAGTCGTCCCGGGACTAGCGCGACCCAGTACTTC. Translated: CASSRPGTSATQYF. Based on the CDR3 plus reference TRBV7-9 and TRBJ2-5, the full variable domain is DTGVSQNPRHKITKRGQNVTFRCDPISEHNRLYWYRQTLGQGPEFLTYFQNEAQLEKSRLLSDRFSAERPKGSFSTLEIQRTEQGDSAMYLCASSRPGTSATQYFGPGTRLLVL.

The chain links TRBV5-1 to TRBJ1-3; D may be TRBD1 (5 bases). CDR1 and CDR2 from the germline V gene are SGHRS and YFSETQ. CDR3 length: 17 residues. V dropped 4 bases and J dropped 2 bases, with 19 bases sitting between them. For the CDR3, the DNA is TGCGCCAGCAGCCCGAGGGGTACTGGGGGGACTGGAAACACCATATATTTT. Translation: CASSPRGTGGTGNTIYF.

The V call is TRBV12-3 or TRBV12-4, the J call TRBJ1-3; D is uncertain. CDR3 length: 13 residues. The V end lost 3 bases, the J end lost 11 bases, and 14 bases lay between the germline ends. The CDR3 loop reads CASSLYPPRAIYF. As DNA, the CDR3 is TGTGCCAGCAGTTTGTATCCGCCGAGAGCCATATATTTT.

J is TRBJ1-2 and V is TRBV5-4, with a tentative D call TRBD1 (5 bases). Trimming took 4 bases from V and 3 from J, leaving 16 bases between them. CDR3 length equals 15 residues. Germline V gives CDR1 SGHNT, CDR2 YYREEE (reference sequence). The DNA of the CDR3 is TGTGCCAGCAGCCCGGGGGGGTCGCCAGACTATGGCTACACCTTC. Residues: CASSPGGSPDYGYTF.

CDR3 region: CASSQDLGSYNEQFF. DNA for the CDR3: TGCGCCAGCAGCCAAGATCTCGGTAGCTACAATGAGCAGTTCTTC. The chain uses TRBV4-1 and TRBJ2-1; D unclear. The germline V gene has CDR1 MGHRA and CDR2 YSYEKL. Trimming removed 0 bases at V and 3 bases at J, with 9 bases between. The CDR3 has 15 amino acids.

The genes are TRBV24-1 and TRBJ2-1; D unclear. The CDR3 contains 15 residues. Germline lookup yields CDR1 KGHDR and CDR2 SFDVKD. Deletions cut 2 bases from V and 1 base from J, with 8 bases between. In DNA, the CDR3 is TGTGCCACCAGTGATTCCCCCGCGTCCTACAATGAGCAGTTCTTC. It encodes CATSDSPASYNEQFF.

The V and J genes are TRBV12-5 and TRBJ1-1; a weak D match, TRBD1 (6 bases). The CDR3 extends over 13 amino acids. Germline CDR1 is LGHNT and CDR2 is FRNRAP. Trimming removed 7 bases from V and 1 base from J, with 10 bases in between. This CDR3 is CASAGQPNTEAFF. The CDR3 DNA reads as TGTGCTAGTGCCGGACAGCCGAACACTGAAGCTTTCTTT.

The chain uses TRBV27 and TRBJ1-6; D possibly corresponds to TRBD1 (5 bases). V gave up 7 bases and J gave up 0 bases, with 7 bases separating them. Germline values: CDR1 MNHEY, CDR2 SMNVEV (reference sequence). This CDR3 is built from 14 residues. CDR3 sequence reads: CASTQGSYNSPLHF. The CDR3 DNA is TGTGCCAGCACCCAGGGCTCCTATAATTCACCCCTCCACTTT.

The chain uses TRBV3-1 (or the pseudogene TRBV3-2) and TRBJ2-1; 7 bases are shared with TRBD2. V was pared by 2 bases and J by 13 bases, with 5 bases of the junction left unmatched. The CDR3 contains 12 residues. Germline V gives CDR1 LGHDT, CDR2 YNNKEL (reference sequence). For the CDR3, the DNA is TGTGCCAGCAGCCAATCTTCGACTAGCCAGTTCTTC. This translates into CASSQSSTSQFF.

The J gene is TRBJ2-2, the V gene TRBV19, with TRBD2 matching 11 bases. This CDR3 is 16 amino acids long. In germline, CDR1 is LNHDA, CDR2 SQIVND (reference sequence). V shed 9 bases and J 0 bases; nucleotides not matched to a gene: 6. CDR3 protein: CASCFSGRANTGELFF. Here the CDR3 DNA reads TGTGCCAGCTGCTTTAGCGGGAGGGCGAACACCGGGGAGCTGTTTTTT.

This sequence joins TRBV5-8 and TRBJ1-4; D gene ambiguous. In germline, CDR1 is SGHTS, CDR2 YDEGEE. The CDR3 sequence is 11 residues long. V lost 2 bases to trimming and J lost 17 bases, with 13 bases between them. The CDR3 nucleotides read TGTGCCAGCAGCTTTGAACCCCTACCATTTTTT. Translation: CASSFEPLPFF.

The gene calls are TRBV18 and TRBJ1-1; 10 positions agree with TRBD1. Trimming at V came to 1 base and at J to 5 bases, leaving 10 bases not matched to a gene. Germline values: CDR1 KGHSH, CDR2 LQKENI. The length of the CDR3 is 17 residues. The CDR3 sequence: CASSPLPPGTGETEAFF. The CDR3 nucleotides are TGTGCCAGCTCACCACTACCCCCTGGGACAGGGGAGACTGAAGCTTTCTTT. The variable domain in full, with the rest retrieved from reference TRBV18 and TRBJ1-1, is NAGVMQNPRHLVRRRGQEARLRCSPMKGHSHVYWYRQLPEEGLKFMVYLQKENIIDESGMPKERFSAEFPKEGPSILRIQQVVRGDSAAYFCASSPLPPGTGETEAFFGQGTRLTVV.

The chain couples TRBV6-5 to TRBJ2-7; 7 positions agree with TRBD2. V dropped 7 bases and J dropped 3; count of bases not matched to a gene: 3. This CDR3 is 12 amino acids long. The germline gives CDR1 MNHEY, CDR2 SVGAGI. The CDR3 nucleotides are TGTGCCAGCACAGCGGGGATCTACGAGCAGTACTTC. Protein sequence: CASTAGIYEQYF.

The DNA for the CDR3 is TGTGCCAGCAGCCCTTATGTGGCTCAGTATGACTCTGGGGCCAACGTCCTGACTTTC. Translated, it gives CASSPYVAQYDSGANVLTF. V usage is TRBV7-3 and J usage is TRBJ2-6; D gene ambiguous. CDR3 length equals 19 residues. V lost 5 bases to trimming and J lost 0 bases, with 20 bases between them. Germline CDR1 is SGHTA and CDR2 is FQGTGA.

This clone was picked up one time. The rearrangement joins TRBV25-1 to TRBJ1-1; TRBD1 aligns across 10 bases. CDR1 is MGHDK and CDR2 is SYGVNS in the germline V gene. The length of the CDR3 is 13 residues. The trim removed 7 bases at V and 4 bases at J, leaving 3 bases unmatched. CDR3 residues: CASTGTGATEAFF. CDR3 nucleotides: TGTGCCAGCACTGGGACAGGGGCCACTGAAGCTTTCTTT.

A single count supports this clone. The chain joins TRBV9 to TRBJ1-3, with 10 bases matching TRBD1. Germline values: CDR1 SGDLS, CDR2 YYNGEE. The trim removed 0 bases at V and 5 bases at J, leaving 14 bases unmatched. The CDR3 runs 19 residues. The CDR3 DNA reads TGTGCCAGCAGCGTAGACGCGGACAGGGGGTTCGGGTCTAGAAACACCATATATTTT. Protein: CASSVDADRGFGSRNTIYF. Supplemented by reference TRBV9 and TRBJ1-3, the full variable domain reads DSGVTQTPKHLITATGQRVTLRCSPRSGDLSVYWYQQSLDQGLQFLIQYYNGEERAKGNILERFSAQQFPDLHSELNLSSLELGDSALYFCASSVDADRGFGSRNTIYFGEGSWLTVV.

This clone was found a few times. This chain connects TRBV7-3 to TRBJ2-1, with 12 bases that match TRBD2. The germline V gene encodes CDR1 SGHTA and CDR2 FQGTGA. The V and J ends lost 3 bases and 8 bases, in that order; junction bases with no gene match: 11. CDR3 length equals 17 residues. In nucleotides, the CDR3 is TGTGCCAGCAGCTTTACTAGCGGGGGGCCCCCAGGGGATGAGCAGTTCTTC. It encodes CASSFTSGGPPGDEQFF.

The chain employs TRBV6-1 and TRBJ2-5; 7 bases align to TRBD1. Germline V gives CDR1 MNHNS, CDR2 SASEGT. Germline trimming cut 1 base from V and 4 bases from J; bases unmatched to any gene: 6. The CDR3 is 15 residues long. The CDR3 nucleotides are TGTGCCAGCAGTGAAGACAGGGGAAGAGGAGAGACCCAGTACTTC. Amino acids: CASSEDRGRGETQYF.

The chain couples TRBV5-1 to TRBJ2-1; weak D call: TRBD2 (5 bases). Germline-derived CDR1 and CDR2 are SGHRS and YFSETQ. The CDR3 totals 12 residues. Trimming pared 0 bases from V and 7 bases from J, leaving 5 bases between. CDR3 bases: TGCGCCAGCAGCTTGGGAGGGAATGAGCAGTTCTTC. Protein product: CASSLGGNEQFF.

This clone came up a few times. The CDR3 region has the DNA TGTGCCAGCAGTTCACTCGGGGGACTAGCGGGATTCAATGAGCAGTTCTTC. Translated, it gives CASSSLGGLAGFNEQFF. V is TRBV28 and J is TRBJ2-1; 13 bases match TRBD2. The germline gives CDR1 MDHEN, CDR2 SYDVKM. The CDR3 runs 17 residues. The V gene end was trimmed by 4 bases and the J gene end by 6 bases; junction bases not matched to a gene: 9.

The chain is built from TRBV11-3 and TRBJ1-2; D is possibly TRBD1 (6 bases). The ends were cut back, 5 bases at V and 7 bases at J, with 20 bases in the middle. The V gene's germline CDR1 is SGHNT and CDR2 YENEEA. The CDR3 covers 15 residues. As DNA, the CDR3 is TGTGCCAGCAGCCCCGTTGGGGCAGGGGCGGGTGGCTACACCTTC. Translated: CASSPVGAGAGGYTF.

This clone has only a few counts. The chain has TRBV2 and TRBJ1-1, with TRBD1 matching 8 bases. This CDR3 is 14 amino acids long. V trimming: 6 bases; J trimming: 4 bases; junction bases outside the gene matches: 7. Germline V CDR1 and CDR2: SNHLY, FYNNEI. The chain's CDR3 is CASRRQGTGTEAFF. CDR3 coding DNA: TGTGCCAGCAGGAGACAGGGGACGGGCACTGAAGCTTTCTTT.

V and J are TRBV3-1 (or the pseudogene TRBV3-2) and TRBJ2-6, with a tentative D call TRBD1 (6 bases). The CDR3 runs 22 residues. V was clipped by 1 base and J by 2 bases, with 27 bases between them. Germline CDR1 is LGHDT and CDR2 is YNNKEL (reference sequence). CDR3 sequence reads: CASSQVFAGEKSPGPGANVLTF. The CDR3 DNA reads TGTGCCAGCAGCCAAGTTTTCGCAGGGGAAAAGTCCCCTGGGCCTGGGGCCAACGTCCTGACTTTC.